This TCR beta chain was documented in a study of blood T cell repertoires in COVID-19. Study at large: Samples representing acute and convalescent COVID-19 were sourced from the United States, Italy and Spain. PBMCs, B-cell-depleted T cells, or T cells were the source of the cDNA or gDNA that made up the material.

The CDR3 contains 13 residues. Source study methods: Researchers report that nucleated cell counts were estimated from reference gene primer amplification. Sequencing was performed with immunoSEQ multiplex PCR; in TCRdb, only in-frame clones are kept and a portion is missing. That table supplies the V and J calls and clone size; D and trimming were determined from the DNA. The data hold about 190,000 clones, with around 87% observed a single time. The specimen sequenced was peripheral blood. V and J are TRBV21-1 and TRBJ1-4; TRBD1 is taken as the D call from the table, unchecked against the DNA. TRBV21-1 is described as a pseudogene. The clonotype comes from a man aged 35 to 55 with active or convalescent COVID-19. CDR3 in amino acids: CASRTKDSEKLFF. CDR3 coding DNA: TGTGCCAGCCGAACTAAGGACAGCGAAAAACTGTTTTTT.